These T cell receptor beta chains were read from a single sample in a study of T-cell reconstitution after alpha-beta-depleted transplantation in children. TCRdb recomputed calls from the PCR reads with MiXCR, one row per CDR3 protein. The data show about 830,000 distinct CDR3 sequences, roughly 16% seen once. The sample in question was PBMCs, mostly from graft donor cells, obtained 360 days after TCRalphabeta/CD19-depleted stem cell transplant. The source is a male patient aged 10 to 17 who had a stem cell transplant for acute lymphoblastic leukemia, so the T cells may come from the graft donor. The CDR3 runs from the conserved cysteine through the conserved F or W. A D gene is named only where the DNA matches it firmly. Clone size is stated in some rows and not others, as once, few, many or a class when expanded.

d_gene	j_gene	v_gene	abundance	CDR3nt	CDR3aa
NA	TRBJ2-1	TRBV4-3	NA	TGCGCCAGCAGCCAAGAGCCCGGCTCCTACAATGAGCAGTTCTTC	CASSQEPGSYNEQFF
NA	TRBJ2-7	TRBV30	few	TGTGCCTGGAGTGGCCAATACGAGCAGTACTTC	CAWSGQYEQYF
TRBD1	TRBJ2-5	TRBV28	few	TGTGCCAGCAGCCCGACGCCACAGGGGCCCCAGACGCTCGGGGAGACCCAGTACTTC	CASSPTPQGPQTLGETQYF
NA	TRBJ1-4	TRBV7-8	few	TGTGCCAGCAGCTTAGATAGACTATCCCCTAATGAAAAACTGTTTTTT	CASSLDRLSPNEKLFF
NA	TRBJ2-3	TRBV19	NA	TGTGCCAGTAGGAATGACTTTAGCACAGATACGCAGTATTTT	CASRNDFSTDTQYF
TRBD2	TRBJ2-1	TRBV29-1	NA	TGCAGCGTTGAAGGCAGCGGGAGGTTCGGGAATGAGCAGTTCTTC	CSVEGSGRFGNEQFF
TRBD1	TRBJ2-1	TRBV7-3	many	TGTGCCAGCAGCTTCCCAGGGGGCATAGAGCCTTTTGAGCAGTTCTTC	CASSFPGGIEPFEQFF
TRBD2	TRBJ2-3	TRBV20-1	NA	TGCAGTGCGGTCTCTAGCGGGAGGACAGATACGCAGTATTTT	CSAVSSGRTDTQYF
TRBD2	TRBJ2-1	TRBV5-1	few	TGCGCCAGCACTCTAGCGGGACCCCTCTCCTACAATGAGCAGTTCTTC	CASTLAGPLSYNEQFF
NA	TRBJ2-7	TRBV7-9	few	TGTGCCAGCAGCACCGATGGAGGCTACGAGCAGTACTTC	CASSTDGGYEQYF
TRBD2	TRBJ2-2	TRBV10-3	few	TGTGCCATCAGTGAACCTCCAGTGGGGACTAGGCTGCCTAACACCGGGGAGCTGTTTTTT	CAISEPPVGTRLPNTGELFF
TRBD2	TRBJ2-7	TRBV5-1	NA	TGCGCCAGCAGCTTGGCCGGACTAGCAAGGGTTGGCGAGCAGTACTTC	CASSLAGLARVGEQYF
TRBD2	TRBJ2-7	TRBV7-9	few	TGTGCCAGCAGCCCCCCCGGGACTAGGCTTTACGAGCAGTACTTC	CASSPPGTRLYEQYF
NA	TRBJ2-1	TRBV5-1	many	TGCGCCAGCAGCTTGGCCGACAGCTACAATGAGCAGTTCTTC	CASSLADSYNEQFF
NA	TRBJ1-6	TRBV5-1	few	TGCGCCAGCAGCTTGGAAGGGGCGTATAATTCACCCCTCCACTTT	CASSLEGAYNSPLHF
TRBD2	TRBJ2-3	TRBV7-9	many	TGTGCCAGCAGCTCCTTAGCGGGAGAGACAGATACGCAGTATTTT	CASSSLAGETDTQYF
TRBD1	TRBJ2-2	TRBV6-1	NA	TGTGCCAGCAGACCCCACGACAGGGTTACCGGGGAGCTGTTTTTT	CASRPHDRVTGELFF
NA	TRBJ2-3	TRBV6-5	NA	TGTGCCAGCAGTTCTCTACGGGAGTGGATTACGCAGTATTTT	CASSSLREWITQYF
NA	TRBJ1-3	TRBV2	few	TGTGCCAGCAGTGAAGCGGGCCGACTCCCTGGAAACACCATATATTTT	CASSEAGRLPGNTIYF
TRBD2	TRBJ2-5	TRBV5-1	few	TGCGCCAGCAGCCTAGGTCTGACTAGCGAGGGGAGGGTCGGACAAGAGACCCAGTACTTC	CASSLGLTSEGRVGQETQYF
TRBD2	TRBJ2-7	TRBV3-1	NA	TGTGCCAGCAGCAGCCAAGGGGGGACTAGCGGGCCTCCACCCTACGAGCAGTACTTC	CASSSQGGTSGPPPYEQYF
NA	TRBJ2-1	TRBV4-1	few	TGCGCCAGCAGCCAAGGGGCCATTTCCTGGAGCTCCTACAATGAGCAGTTCTTC	CASSQGAISWSSYNEQFF
NA	TRBJ1-5	TRBV7-9	once	TGTGCCAGCAGCTTAGGTTTGTTGGGTAGCAATCAGCCCCAGCATTTT	CASSLGLLGSNQPQHF
NA	TRBJ2-2	TRBV27	NA	TGTGCCAGCAGTCCCCCGCCAGCATTCACCGGGGAGCTGTTTTTT	CASSPPPAFTGELFF
TRBD1	TRBJ1-5	TRBV6-5	few	TGTGCCAGCAGTTACGGAGGGACAGGGGAGGCGCCCCAGCATTTT	CASSYGGTGEAPQHF
NA	TRBJ2-5	TRBV5-1	NA	TGCGCCAGCAGCGGACTAATTCAAGAGACCCAGTACTTC	CASSGLIQETQYF
NA	TRBJ2-7	TRBV25-1	few	TGTGCCAGCAGTGAATCAGTCCTAGGCGACTCCTACGAGCAGTACTTC	CASSESVLGDSYEQYF
NA	TRBJ1-2	TRBV27	many	TGTGCCAGCAGTAGCCTCGGGGGGCGGTTGTCTGGCTACACCTTC	CASSSLGGRLSGYTF
NA	TRBJ2-3	TRBV7-3	few	TGTGCCAGCAGCCTCGGGATAGCTGGCACAGATACGCAGTATTTT	CASSLGIAGTDTQYF
NA	TRBJ2-4	TRBV5-1	NA	TGCGCCAGCACACGGACCGCAGAGGGGGACATTCAGTACTTC	CASTRTAEGDIQYF
NA	TRBJ2-5	TRBV5-1	NA	TGCGCCAGCAGCTTGTCGGCAGGGCCCCAAGAGACCCAGTACTTC	CASSLSAGPQETQYF